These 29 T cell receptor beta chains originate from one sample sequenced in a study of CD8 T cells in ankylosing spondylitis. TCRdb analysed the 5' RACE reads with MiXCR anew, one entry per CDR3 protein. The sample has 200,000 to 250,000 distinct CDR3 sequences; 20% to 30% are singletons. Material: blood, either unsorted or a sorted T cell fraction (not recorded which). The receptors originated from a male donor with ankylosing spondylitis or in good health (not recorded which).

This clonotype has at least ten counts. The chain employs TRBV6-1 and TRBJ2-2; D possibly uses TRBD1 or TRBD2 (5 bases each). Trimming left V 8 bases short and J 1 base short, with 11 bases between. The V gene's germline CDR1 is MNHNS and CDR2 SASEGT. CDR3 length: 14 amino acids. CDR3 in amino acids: CASGGWQNTGELFF. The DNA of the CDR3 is TGTGCCAGCGGGGGTTGGCAGAACACCGGGGAGCTGTTTTTT.

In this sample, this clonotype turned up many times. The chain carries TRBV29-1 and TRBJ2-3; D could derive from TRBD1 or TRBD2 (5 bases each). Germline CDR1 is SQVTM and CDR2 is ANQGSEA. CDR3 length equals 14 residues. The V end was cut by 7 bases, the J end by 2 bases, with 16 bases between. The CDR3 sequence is CSAEAGSLTDTQYF. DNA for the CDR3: TGCAGCGCCGAAGCAGGGAGCCTCACAGATACGCAGTATTTT.

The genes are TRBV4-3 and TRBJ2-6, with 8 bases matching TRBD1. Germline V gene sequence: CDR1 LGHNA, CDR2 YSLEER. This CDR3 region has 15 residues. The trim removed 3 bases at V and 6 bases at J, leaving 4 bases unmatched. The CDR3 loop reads CASSQGQVMANVLTF. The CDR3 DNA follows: TGCGCCAGCAGCCAGGGACAGGTGATGGCCAACGTCCTGACTTTC.

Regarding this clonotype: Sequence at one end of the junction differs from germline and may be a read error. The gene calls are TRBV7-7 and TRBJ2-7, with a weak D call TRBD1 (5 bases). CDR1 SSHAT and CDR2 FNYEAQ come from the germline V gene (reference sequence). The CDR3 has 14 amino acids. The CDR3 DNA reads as TGTGCTAGCAGCCCACTCCAGGGAAACTACGAGCAGTACTTC. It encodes CASSPLQGNYEQYF.

Written as DNA, the CDR3 is TGTGCCAGCAGTTCCTCCGGGACAGCCTCCTACGAGCAGTACTTC. It codes for CASSSSGTASYEQYF. V usage is TRBV6-5 and J usage is TRBJ2-7; 7 bases align to TRBD1. The CDR3 consists of 15 residues. Germline assignment: CDR1 MNHEY and CDR2 SVGAGI. Trimming at V came to 4 bases and at J to 0 bases, leaving 6 bases not matched to a gene.

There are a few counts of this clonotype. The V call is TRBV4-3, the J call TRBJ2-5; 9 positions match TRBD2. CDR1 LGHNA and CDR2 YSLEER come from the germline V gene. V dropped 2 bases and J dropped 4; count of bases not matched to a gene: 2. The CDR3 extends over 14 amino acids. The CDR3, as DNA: TGCGCCAGCAGCCAACAACTAGCGGGAGAGACCCAGTACTTC. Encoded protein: CASSQQLAGETQYF.

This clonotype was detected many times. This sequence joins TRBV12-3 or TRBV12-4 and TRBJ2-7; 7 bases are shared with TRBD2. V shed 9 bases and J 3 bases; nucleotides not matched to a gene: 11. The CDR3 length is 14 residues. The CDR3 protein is CASLDASGNYEQYF. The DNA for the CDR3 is TGTGCCAGTTTAGACGCTAGCGGTAACTACGAGCAGTACTTC.

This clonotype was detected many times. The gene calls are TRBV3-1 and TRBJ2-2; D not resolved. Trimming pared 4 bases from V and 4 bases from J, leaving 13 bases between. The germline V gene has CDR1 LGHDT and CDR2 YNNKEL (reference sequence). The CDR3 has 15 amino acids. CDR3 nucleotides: TGTGCCAGCAGCCCGCCCCCAGCAGGCACCGGGGAGCTGTTTTTT. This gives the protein CASSPPPAGTGELFF.

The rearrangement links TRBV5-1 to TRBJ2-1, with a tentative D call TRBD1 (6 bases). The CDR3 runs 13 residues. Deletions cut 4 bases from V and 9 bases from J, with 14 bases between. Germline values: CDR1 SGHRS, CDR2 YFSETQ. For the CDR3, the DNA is TGCGCCAGCAGCCAAATCCAGGGGACTGAGCAGTTCTTC. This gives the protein CASSQIQGTEQFF.

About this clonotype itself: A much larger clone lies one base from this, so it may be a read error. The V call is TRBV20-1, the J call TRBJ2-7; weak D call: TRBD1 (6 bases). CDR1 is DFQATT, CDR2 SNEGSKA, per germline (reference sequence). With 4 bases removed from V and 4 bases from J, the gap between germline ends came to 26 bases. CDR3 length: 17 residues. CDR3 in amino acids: CSATPTFPGQRVYEQYF. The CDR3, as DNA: TGCAGTGCTACCCCGACCTTCCCCGGACAGAGGGTTTACGAGCAGTACTTC.

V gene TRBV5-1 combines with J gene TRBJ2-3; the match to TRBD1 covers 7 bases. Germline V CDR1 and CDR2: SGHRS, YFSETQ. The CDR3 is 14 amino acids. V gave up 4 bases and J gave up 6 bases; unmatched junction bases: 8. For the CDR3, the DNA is TGCGCCAGCAGCGCAACGAGGGGGCACGATACGCAGTATTTT. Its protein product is CASSATRGHDTQYF.

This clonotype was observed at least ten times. The CDR3 sequence is CASSLEGGPVGELFF. The CDR3 bases are TGTGCCAGCAGCTTAGAGGGAGGGCCCGTCGGGGAGCTGTTTTTT. This chain joins TRBV11-2 and TRBJ2-2, with 7 bases lining up with TRBD2. Germline CDR1 SGHAT, CDR2 FQNNGV. The CDR3 sequence is 15 residues long. The ends lost 0 bases at V and 7 bases at J; junction bases unmatched: 5.

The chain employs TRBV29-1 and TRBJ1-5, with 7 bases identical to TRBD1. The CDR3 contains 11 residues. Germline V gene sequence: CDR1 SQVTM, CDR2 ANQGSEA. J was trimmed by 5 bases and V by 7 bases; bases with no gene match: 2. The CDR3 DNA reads TGCAGCGGTGACAGGGATCAGCCCCAGCATTTT. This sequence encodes CSGDRDQPQHF.

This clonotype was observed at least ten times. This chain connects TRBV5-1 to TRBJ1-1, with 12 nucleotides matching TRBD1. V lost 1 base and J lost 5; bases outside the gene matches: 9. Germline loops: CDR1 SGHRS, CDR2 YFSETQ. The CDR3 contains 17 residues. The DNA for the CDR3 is TGCGCCAGCAGCTTGTGGGTAGGGACAGGGGGCGGAACTGAAGCTTTCTTT. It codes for CASSLWVGTGGGTEAFF. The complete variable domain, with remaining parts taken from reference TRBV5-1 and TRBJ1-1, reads KAGVTQTPRYLIKTRGQQVTLSCSPISGHRSVSWYQQTPGQGLQFLFEYFSETQRNKGNFPGRFSGRQFSNSRSEMNVSTLELGDSALYLCASSLWVGTGGGTEAFFGQGTRLTVV.

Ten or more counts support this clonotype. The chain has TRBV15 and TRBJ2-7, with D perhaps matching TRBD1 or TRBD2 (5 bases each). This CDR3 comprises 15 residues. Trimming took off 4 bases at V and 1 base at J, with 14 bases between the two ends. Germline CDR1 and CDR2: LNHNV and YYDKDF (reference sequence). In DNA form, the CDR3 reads TGTGCCACCAGCACACGGGACGGCGCATCCTACGAGCAGTACTTC. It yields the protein CATSTRDGASYEQYF.

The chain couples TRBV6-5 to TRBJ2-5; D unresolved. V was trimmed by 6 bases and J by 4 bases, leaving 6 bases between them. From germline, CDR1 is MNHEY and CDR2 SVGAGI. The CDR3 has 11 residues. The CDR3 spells CASRTRETQYF. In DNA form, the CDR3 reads TGTGCCAGCAGAACCCGAGAGACCCAGTACTTC.

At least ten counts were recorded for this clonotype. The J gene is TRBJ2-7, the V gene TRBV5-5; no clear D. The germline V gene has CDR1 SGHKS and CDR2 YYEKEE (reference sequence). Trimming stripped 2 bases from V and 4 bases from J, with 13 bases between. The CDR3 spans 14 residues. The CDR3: CASSLGQPPYEQYF. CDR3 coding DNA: TGTGCCAGCAGCTTAGGGCAACCCCCGTACGAGCAGTACTTC.

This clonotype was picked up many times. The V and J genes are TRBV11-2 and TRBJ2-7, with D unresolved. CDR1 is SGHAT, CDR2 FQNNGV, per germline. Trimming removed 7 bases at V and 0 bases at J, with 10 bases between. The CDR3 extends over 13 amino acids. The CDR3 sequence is CASIGRTSYEQYF. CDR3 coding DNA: TGTGCCAGCATAGGGCGGACCTCCTACGAGCAGTACTTC.

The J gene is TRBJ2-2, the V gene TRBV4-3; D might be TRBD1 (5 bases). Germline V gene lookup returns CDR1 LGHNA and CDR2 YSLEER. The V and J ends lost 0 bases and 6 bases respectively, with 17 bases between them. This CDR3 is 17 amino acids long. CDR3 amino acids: CASSQDKGRVRSGELFF. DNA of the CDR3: TGCGCCAGCAGCCAAGATAAGGGGCGCGTCAGGTCCGGGGAGCTGTTTTTT.

In DNA form, the CDR3 reads TGCAGTGCTAGGAGACAGCTGAACACTGAAGCTTTCTTT. Its translation: CSARRQLNTEAFF. The chain recombines TRBV20-1 with TRBJ1-1, with D perhaps matching TRBD1 (5 bases). V gave up 3 bases and J gave up 0 bases, with 8 bases separating them. From germline, CDR1 is DFQATT and CDR2 SNEGSKA (reference sequence). CDR3 size: 13 residues.

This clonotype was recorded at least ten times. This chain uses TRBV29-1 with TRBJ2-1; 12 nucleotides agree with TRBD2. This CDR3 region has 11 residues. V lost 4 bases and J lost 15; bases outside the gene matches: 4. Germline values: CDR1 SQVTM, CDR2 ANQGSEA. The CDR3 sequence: CSVGTSGIRFF. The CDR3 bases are TGCAGCGTTGGGACTAGCGGGATAAGGTTCTTC.

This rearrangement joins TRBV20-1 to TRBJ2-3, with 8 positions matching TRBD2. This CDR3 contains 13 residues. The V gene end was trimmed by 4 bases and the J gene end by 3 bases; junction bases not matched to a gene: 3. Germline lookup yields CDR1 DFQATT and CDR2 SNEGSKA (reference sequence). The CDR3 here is CSAMREVTDTQYF. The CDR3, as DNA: TGCAGTGCTATGCGGGAGGTGACAGATACGCAGTATTTT.

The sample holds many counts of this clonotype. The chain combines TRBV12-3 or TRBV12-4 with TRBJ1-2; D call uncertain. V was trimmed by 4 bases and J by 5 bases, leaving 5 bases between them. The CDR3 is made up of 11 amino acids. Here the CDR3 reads CASSYGYGYTF. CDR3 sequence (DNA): TGTGCCAGCAGTTACGGGTATGGCTACACCTTC.

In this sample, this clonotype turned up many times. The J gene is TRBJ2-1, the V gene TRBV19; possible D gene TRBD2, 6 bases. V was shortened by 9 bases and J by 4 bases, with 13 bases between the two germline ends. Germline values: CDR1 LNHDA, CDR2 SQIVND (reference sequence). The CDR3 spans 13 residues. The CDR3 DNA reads TGTGCCAGCAACCAGGGAGGTTACAATGAGCAGTTCTTC. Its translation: CASNQGGYNEQFF. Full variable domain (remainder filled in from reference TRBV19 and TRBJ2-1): DGGITQSPKYLFRKEGQNVTLSCEQNLNHDAMYWYRQDPGQGLRLIYYSQIVNDFQKGDIAEGYSVSREKKESFPLTVTSAQKNPTAFYLCASNQGGYNEQFFGPGTRLTVL.

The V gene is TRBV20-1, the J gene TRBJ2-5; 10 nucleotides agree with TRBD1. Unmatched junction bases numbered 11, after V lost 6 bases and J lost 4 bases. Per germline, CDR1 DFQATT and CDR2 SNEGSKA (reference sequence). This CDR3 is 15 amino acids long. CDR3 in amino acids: CSARGTGEARETQYF. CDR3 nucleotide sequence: TGCAGTGCGCGGGGGACAGGGGAGGCGAGAGAGACCCAGTACTTC.

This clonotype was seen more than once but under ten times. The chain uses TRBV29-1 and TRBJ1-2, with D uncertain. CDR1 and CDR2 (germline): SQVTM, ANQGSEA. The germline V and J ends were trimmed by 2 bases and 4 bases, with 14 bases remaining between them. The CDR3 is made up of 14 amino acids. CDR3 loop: CSVETQEKRYGYTF. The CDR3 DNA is TGCAGCGTTGAAACCCAGGAGAAACGCTATGGCTACACCTTC.

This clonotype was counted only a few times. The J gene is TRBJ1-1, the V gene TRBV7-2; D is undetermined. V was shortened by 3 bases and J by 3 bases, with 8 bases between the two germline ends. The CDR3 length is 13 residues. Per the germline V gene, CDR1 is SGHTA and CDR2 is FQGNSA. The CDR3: CASSLSRDTEAFF. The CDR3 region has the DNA TGTGCCAGCAGCTTGTCTCGGGACACTGAAGCTTTCTTT.

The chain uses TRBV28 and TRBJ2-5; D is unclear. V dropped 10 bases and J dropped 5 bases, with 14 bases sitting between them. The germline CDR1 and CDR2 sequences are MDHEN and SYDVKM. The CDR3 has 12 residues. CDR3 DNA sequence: TGTGCCACCGAAACAAGGTCCGAGACCCAGTACTTC. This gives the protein CATETRSETQYF.

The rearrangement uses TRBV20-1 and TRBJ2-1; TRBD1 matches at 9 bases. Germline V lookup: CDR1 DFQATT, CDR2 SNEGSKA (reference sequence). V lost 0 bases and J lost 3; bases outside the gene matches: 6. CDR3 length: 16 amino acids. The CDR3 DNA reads TGCAGTGCTAGAGATCGTGGGACAGGGAACTACAATGAGCAGTTCTTC. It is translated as CSARDRGTGNYNEQFF.